This is a list of T cell receptor beta chains from one sample in a study of T cells in Graves' hyperthyroidism and ophthalmopathy. TCRdb passed the multiplex PCR reads through MiXCR, listing each CDR3 protein once. The table lists 550,000 to 800,000 distinct CDR3 sequences, 15% to 20% of them singletons, with approximately 8.4% in the top ten. Material for sequencing was blood. These TCRs come from a man between 18 and 35 years old with Graves' hyperthyroidism. Each CDR3 is given with its conserved first and last residue. The order of the fields is V gene, clone size, J gene, D gene, CDR3 protein, CDR3 DNA. The D gene is left open where the match is weak. Not all rows give a size; the values are once, few, many and, for expanded clones, a class.

TRBV11-2	many	TRBJ1-6	TRBD1	CASSPLRGGMNSPLHF	TGTGCCAGCAGCCCCCTGAGAGGGGGCATGAATTCACCCCTCCACTTT
TRBV7-3	many	TRBJ1-6	.	CASTEGSGSPLHF	TGTGCCAGCACTGAGGGGTCAGGATCACCCCTCCACTTT
TRBV15	.	TRBJ2-7	.	CATSRGRDTSYEQYF	TGTGCCACCAGCAGAGGCAGGGACACTAGCTACGAGCAGTACTTC
TRBV7-2	many	TRBJ2-1	.	CASSLRGGRGPYNEQFF	TGTGCCAGCAGCTTACGGGGGGGCAGGGGGCCCTACAATGAGCAGTTCTTC
TRBV5-1	many	TRBJ1-1	TRBD1	CASSLSGTGGTEAFF	TGCGCCAGCAGCTTGTCCGGGACAGGGGGCACTGAAGCTTTCTTT
TRBV7-9	many	TRBJ2-7	TRBD1	CASSSSNRGLAYEQYF	TGTGCCAGCAGCTCGTCCAACAGGGGGCTGGCCTACGAGCAGTACTTC
TRBV20-1	.	TRBJ2-2	.	CSAILEGTGELFF	TGCAGTGCTATACTAGAAGGCACCGGGGAGCTGTTTTTT
TRBV7-9	many	TRBJ2-1	.	CASSSAIVSYNEQFF	TGTGCCAGCAGCTCCGCGATTGTCTCCTACAATGAGCAGTTCTTC
TRBV2	few	TRBJ2-4	.	CASSSPRWGVVQYF	TGTGCCAGCAGTTCCCCTCGATGGGGGGTGGTTCAGTACTTC
TRBV14	few	TRBJ2-1	TRBD2	CASSHGKGGRDNEQFF	TGTGCCAGCAGCCATGGGAAGGGAGGGCGCGACAATGAGCAGTTCTTC
TRBV20-1	.	TRBJ2-2	.	CSASRQNTGELFF	TGCAGTGCCTCTCGACAGAACACCGGGGAGCTGTTTTTT
TRBV2	many	TRBJ2-5	.	CASSGDEETQYF	TGTGCCAGCAGTGGCGACGAAGAGACCCAGTACTTC
TRBV4-1	.	TRBJ1-2	.	CASSRPLGSGLNYGYTF	TGCGCCAGCAGCCGTCCGTTGGGGTCAGGTCTTAACTATGGCTACACCTTC
TRBV3-1	.	TRBJ2-7	.	CASSPEGRGPYEQYF	TGTGCCAGCAGCCCAGAGGGCAGGGGTCCCTACGAGCAGTACTTC
TRBV20-1	.	TRBJ2-5	.	CSARDKLETQYF	TGCAGTGCTAGAGATAAGCTAGAGACCCAGTACTTC
TRBV19	.	TRBJ2-2	.	CASSSNLITGELFF	TGTGCCAGTAGCTCGAACCTGATCACCGGGGAGCTGTTTTTT
TRBV28	.	TRBJ2-3	.	CASGLSRATDTQYF	TGTGCCAGCGGTTTGAGCAGGGCCACAGATACGCAGTATTTT
TRBV29-1	many	TRBJ2-7	.	CSTYEGTSYEQYF	TGCAGCACCTACGAGGGGACGTCCTACGAGCAGTACTTC
TRBV18	.	TRBJ2-3	TRBD1	CASSPPGQGIDTQYF	TGTGCCAGCTCACCACCGGGACAGGGGATAGATACGCAGTATTTT
TRBV6-5	.	TRBJ2-7	.	CASSYGLRYSYEQYF	TGTGCCAGCAGTTACGGGCTCAGGTACTCCTACGAGCAGTACTTC
TRBV7-9	.	TRBJ1-5	.	CASSFVWEANSNQPQHF	TGTGCCAGCAGCTTTGTCTGGGAGGCAAATAGCAATCAGCCCCAGCATTTT
TRBV4-3	.	TRBJ2-5	.	CASSHARRQWETQYF	TGCGCCAGCAGCCATGCCCGACGACAGTGGGAGACCCAGTACTTC
TRBV18	few	TRBJ2-4	.	CASSIPGKPGGIQYF	TGTGCCAGCTCCATTCCAGGGAAGCCCGGAGGCATTCAGTACTTC
TRBV12-3/TRBV12-4	many	TRBJ1-1	.	CASSFGGGVEAFF	TGTGCCAGCAGTTTTGGGGGTGGGGTTGAAGCTTTCTTT
TRBV7-2	many	TRBJ2-7	.	CASSFGTGLFYEQYF	TGTGCCAGCAGCTTCGGAACAGGGCTATTCTACGAGCAGTACTTC
TRBV28	many	TRBJ1-6	.	CASSDHRSSYNSPLHF	TGTGCCAGCAGTGATCACAGGAGCTCCTATAATTCACCCCTCCACTTT
TRBV7-9	many	TRBJ1-1	TRBD1	CASSFQQGNERSGAFF	TGTGCCAGCAGCTTCCAACAGGGGAACGAGAGGAGCGGAGCTTTCTTT
TRBV18	many	TRBJ2-3	TRBD2	CASSPGLAGETDTQYF	TGTGCCAGCTCACCGGGACTAGCGGGAGAAACAGATACGCAGTATTTT
TRBV20-1	many	TRBJ2-3	.	CSARGQGGQSTDTQYF	TGCAGTGCTAGAGGCCAGGGGGGACAGTCGACAGATACGCAGTATTTT
TRBV7-9	few	TRBJ2-7	TRBD2	CASTEAGGPGEQYF	TGTGCCAGCACCGAAGCGGGAGGGCCCGGCGAGCAGTACTTC
TRBV6-1	few	TRBJ2-3	.	CAPERVVDTQYF	TGTGCCCCGGAGAGAGTAGTAGATACGCAGTATTTT
TRBV5-1	once	TRBJ2-1	TRBD2	CAGSPGTSGRNNEQFF	TGCGCCGGCAGCCCCGGGACTAGCGGGAGGAACAATGAGCAGTTCTTC
TRBV6-2/TRBV6-3	many	TRBJ2-5	.	CASSYRAGGQETQYF	TGTGCCAGCAGTTACCGGGCAGGTGGACAAGAGACCCAGTACTTC
TRBV24-1	.	TRBJ2-1	TRBD1	CATAADLTGVSANEQFF	TGTGCCACCGCAGCCGACTTAACAGGGGTATCGGCCAATGAGCAGTTCTTC
TRBV7-9	few	TRBJ2-6	TRBD1	CASSRTGTANSGANVLTF	TGTGCCAGCAGCCGAACCGGGACAGCTAACTCTGGGGCCAACGTCCTGACTTTC
TRBV28	.	TRBJ1-5	.	CASSSPTAVGTYQPQHF	TGTGCCAGCAGTTCACCTACTGCAGTGGGTACGTACCAGCCCCAGCATTTT
TRBV20-1	few	TRBJ2-5	.	CSARPPYQETQYF	TGCAGTGCTAGACCGCCCTACCAAGAGACCCAGTACTTC
TRBV5-1	.	TRBJ1-1	.	CASSLGAATEAFF	TGCGCCAGCAGCTTAGGGGCAGCCACTGAAGCTTTCTTT
TRBV20-1	.	TRBJ2-7	.	CSAVGGASIYEQYF	TGCAGTGCGGTGGGCGGGGCCTCGATCTACGAGCAGTACTTC
TRBV19	.	TRBJ2-5	TRBD2	CATLDSGRGETQYF	TGTGCCACCCTTGATAGCGGGAGGGGAGAGACCCAGTACTTC
TRBV7-9	few	TRBJ1-2	.	CASGARKGPNYGYTF	TGTGCCAGCGGTGCCCGCAAGGGGCCTAACTATGGCTACACCTTC
TRBV7-2	many	TRBJ2-1	TRBD2	CASRRTSGVPYNEQFF	TGTGCCAGCAGGAGGACTAGCGGGGTTCCCTACAATGAGCAGTTCTTC
TRBV24-1	few	TRBJ2-7	TRBD1	CATRRTGSHEQYF	TGTGCCACCAGACGGACAGGGTCCCACGAGCAGTACTTC
TRBV2	many	TRBJ1-6	.	CASSLTGKRHNSPLHF	TGTGCCAGCAGCCTAACAGGGAAACGCCATAATTCACCCCTCCACTTT
TRBV20-1	many	TRBJ2-7	TRBD1	CSARDWTGYYEQYF	TGCAGTGCTAGAGATTGGACAGGGTATTACGAGCAGTACTTC
TRBV5-1	few	TRBJ2-7	TRBD1	CASSWGQLDYEQYF	TGCGCCAGCAGCTGGGGACAGTTGGACTACGAGCAGTACTTC
TRBV28	many	TRBJ2-7	TRBD1	CASSTPGQGYEQYF	TGTGCCAGCAGTACGCCGGGACAGGGCTACGAGCAGTACTTC
TRBV15	.	TRBJ1-5	.	CATSRGHRGRTQHF	TGTGCCACCAGCAGGGGACATCGCGGGAGGACCCAGCATTTT
TRBV10-3	.	TRBJ2-1	TRBD1	CVTHAGTDYNEQFF	TGTGTCACCCATGCCGGGACAGACTACAATGAGCAGTTCTTC
TRBV29-1	.	TRBJ2-3	TRBD2	CSVTGSGRADTQYF	TGCAGCGTTACTGGGAGCGGGAGGGCAGATACGCAGTATTTT
TRBV29-1	few	TRBJ1-5	.	CSVQTGGNSNQPQHF	TGCAGCGTTCAGACGGGAGGAAATAGCAATCAGCCCCAGCATTTT
TRBV5-1	many	TRBJ2-7	TRBD2	CASSLESGGSGNEQYF	TGCGCCAGCAGCTTGGAAAGCGGCGGGAGCGGAAACGAGCAGTACTTC
TRBV3-1	few	TRBJ2-1	.	CASSPTAGNEQFF	TGTGCCAGCAGTCCCACCGCGGGTAATGAGCAGTTCTTC
TRBV3-1	.	TRBJ2-7	.	CASSQDFTSYEQYF	TGTGCCAGCAGCCAAGATTTCACGTCCTACGAGCAGTACTTC
TRBV9	.	TRBJ2-1	.	CASSVVPGSYNEQFF	TGTGCCAGCAGCGTAGTTCCGGGCTCCTACAATGAGCAGTTCTTC
TRBV27	many	TRBJ1-5	TRBD1	CASSKGTGGRRPQHF	TGTGCCAGCAGCAAGGGGACAGGGGGAAGGAGGCCCCAGCATTTT
TRBV10-1	many	TRBJ2-7	.	CASLSGPPYEQYF	TGCGCCAGTCTGAGCGGGCCCCCCTACGAGCAGTACTTC
TRBV27	.	TRBJ2-1	.	CASSSQRRSSYNEQFF	TGTGCCAGCAGTTCCCAGCGGAGAAGCTCCTACAATGAGCAGTTCTTC
TRBV7-7	many	TRBJ2-7	TRBD1	CASSPEQGDEQYF	TGTGCCAGCAGCCCTGAGCAGGGGGACGAGCAGTACTTC
TRBV12-3/TRBV12-4	many	TRBJ2-5	.	CASRAQQPWTQYF	TGTGCCAGCAGGGCACAACAGCCTTGGACCCAGTACTTC